Below, one T cell receptor beta chain is given with its context. Its target is not known. The sample belongs to a study of cytomegalovirus exposure and HLA in healthy donors. Trimming took 0 bases from V and 5 from J; bases not matched to a gene: 7. The germline V gene encodes CDR1 SGHNT and CDR2 YYREEE (reference sequence). The CDR3 is 15 residues long. Study conclusions and caveats: Later analysis suggested most CMV-associated TCR beta chains were HLA-restricted. An apparent linkage of common viral pathogens to several of the most significant clusters emerged in a later analysis. In an earlier analysis, in around 590 donors, most V segments appeared productive either ~87% or ~30% of the time.

PCR amplification relied on 60 Vbeta primers (plus 13 Jbeta primers). Measured with immunoSEQ multiplex PCR; TCRdb has only the in-frame clones, and not every one. The table records 75,000 to 80,000 clones, 65% to 85% of them present only once. The sequence was collected from a man aged 55 to 70 in good health and CMV-seropositive. The chain is built from TRBV5-4 and TRBJ2-5, with 7 bases lining up with TRBD2. Source material: PBMCs. CDR3 sequence: CASSLGPMGGETQYF. The DNA of the CDR3 is TGTGCCAGCAGCTTGGGGCCTATGGGGGGGGAGACCCAGTACTTC.